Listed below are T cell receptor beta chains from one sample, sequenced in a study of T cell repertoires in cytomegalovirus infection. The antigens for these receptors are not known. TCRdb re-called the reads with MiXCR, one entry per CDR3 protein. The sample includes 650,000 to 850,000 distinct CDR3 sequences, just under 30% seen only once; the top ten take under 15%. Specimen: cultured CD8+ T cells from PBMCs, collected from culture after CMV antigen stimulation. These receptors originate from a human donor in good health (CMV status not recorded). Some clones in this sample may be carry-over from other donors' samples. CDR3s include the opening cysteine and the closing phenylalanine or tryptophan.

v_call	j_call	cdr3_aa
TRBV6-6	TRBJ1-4	CASSFRQGEKLFF
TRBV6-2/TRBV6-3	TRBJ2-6	CASQGGAGANVLTF
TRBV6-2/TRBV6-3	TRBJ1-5	CASNLLRNQPQHF
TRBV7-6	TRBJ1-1	CASSLAGMRNTEAFF
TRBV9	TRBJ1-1	CASSPWFRGSSTEAFF
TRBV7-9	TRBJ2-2	CASSPSGGDTGELFF
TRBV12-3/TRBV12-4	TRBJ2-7	CASSLTGGYYEQYF
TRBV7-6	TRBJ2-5	CASSLGGLAGASGETQYF
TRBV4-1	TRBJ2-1	CASSLPGRGSYNEQFF
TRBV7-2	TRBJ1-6	CASRLRHLAGRIGSPLHF
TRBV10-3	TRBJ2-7	CAISELTDEQYF
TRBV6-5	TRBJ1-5	CASSYRGQGAQPQHF
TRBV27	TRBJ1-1	CASSLGRQGEAFF
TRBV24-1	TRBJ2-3	CATSDQGLKPLGTDTQYF
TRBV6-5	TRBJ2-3	CASSYLTSGVSDTQYF
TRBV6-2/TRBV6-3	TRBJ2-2	CASRGQGAMNTGELFF
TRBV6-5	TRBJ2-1	CASSYLGVDRGSDEQFF
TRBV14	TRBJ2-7	CASSQEVGAGYEQYF
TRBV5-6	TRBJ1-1	CASSLWQSIYTEAFF
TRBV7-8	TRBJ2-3	CASSLGGLAGLADTQYF
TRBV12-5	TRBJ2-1	CASGFKGSDLYNEQFF
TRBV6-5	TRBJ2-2	CASSYGAGVTGELFF
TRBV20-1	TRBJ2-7	CSAVGYSSYEQYF
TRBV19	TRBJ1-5	CASSWSEGSNQPQHF
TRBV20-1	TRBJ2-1	CSASGGNEQFF
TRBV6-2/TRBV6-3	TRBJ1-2	CASSRPGGSTLYGYTF
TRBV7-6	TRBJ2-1	CASSLEASGGGTDEQFF
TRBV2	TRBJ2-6	CASSEVEFNSGANVLTF
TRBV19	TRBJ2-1	CASSPGGDYNEQFF
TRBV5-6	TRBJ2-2	CASSLSLLLAGTYTGELFF
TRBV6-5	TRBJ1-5	CASRGNRVQPQHF
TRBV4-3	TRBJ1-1	CASSQDMWASNTEAFF
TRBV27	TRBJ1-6	CASSSGTGGMNSPLHF
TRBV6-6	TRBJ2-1	CASNDGGYNEQFF
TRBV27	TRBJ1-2	CASSNAGQGRVGYTF
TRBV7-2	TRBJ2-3	CASSPDTGTIFTDTQYF
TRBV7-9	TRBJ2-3	CASSLPARGGDTQYF
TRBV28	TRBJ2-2	CASSKRQGPTGELFF
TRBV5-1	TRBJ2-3	CASSLAREVGTDTQYF
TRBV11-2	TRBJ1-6	CASSPWSLGGNSPLHF
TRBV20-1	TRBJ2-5	CSASPAPQETQYF
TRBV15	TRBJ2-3	CATSRVRTYSGDTQYF
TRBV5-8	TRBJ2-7	CASSQAYYEQYF
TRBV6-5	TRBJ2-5	CASSYSASGGETQYF
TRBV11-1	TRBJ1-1	CASSPWTGSFGEAFF
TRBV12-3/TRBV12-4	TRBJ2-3	CASRPPSGGHTDTQYF
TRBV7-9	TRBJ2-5	CASSTSVGQGRETQYF
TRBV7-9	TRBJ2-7	CASSTSPYEQYF
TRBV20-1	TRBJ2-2	CSAGLAGGTGELFF